This entry is about one TCR beta chain. Its antigen is currently unknown. This specimen belongs to a study of T-cell reconstitution after alpha-beta-depleted transplantation in children. Study-wide points: Where alpha-beta T cells came from about two months after transplant was reportedly several hundred expanded graft clones.

Trimming left V 0 bases short and J 4 bases short, with 12 bases between. From germline, CDR1 is SGHRS and CDR2 YFSETQ. The CDR3 is 15 residues long. TCRbeta library construction was performed incorporating unique molecular identifiers. TCRdb used MiXCR to reprocess the PCR reads, holding one entry per CDR3 protein. The table includes hundreds of thousands of distinct CDR3 sequences, 13% detected once. This material consisted of PBMCs, taken before TCRalphabeta/CD19-depleted stem cell transplant. The rearrangement links TRBV5-1 to TRBJ2-3; D is unresolved. This TCR came from a girl under 10 years old with congenital amegakaryocytic thrombocytopenia, due to receive a stem cell transplant. DNA for the CDR3: TGCGCCAGCAGCTTGGAGGGTAGACTGGCAGATACGCAGTATTTT. Protein sequence: CASSLEGRLADTQYF.